The clone carrying this TCR beta chain came up many times. Other DNA sequences from this sample encode an identical CDR3 as well. These data come from a study of blood T cell repertoires in COVID-19. Looking at the study overall: Donors in the United States, Italy and Spain gave samples during acute or convalescent COVID-19. Sources were T cells, B-cell-depleted T cells, or PBMCs; the material itself was cDNA or gDNA.

The germline V gene encodes CDR1 SGHDN and CDR2 FVKESK. The J segment lost 0 bases and the V segment lost 4 bases, leaving 3 bases of the junction unmatched. CDR3 length equals 14 residues. Under the authors' procedure: Reference gene primers were amplified, and this amplification served to estimate nucleated cell counts. Profiling relied on immunoSEQ multiplex PCR, and the TCRdb table lists in-frame clones only, not all of them. V and J calls and clone size are copied from that table; D and trimming were computed from the DNA. The table includes 250,000 to 300,000 clones, 86% detected once. The sequenced material came from peripheral blood. This TCR derives from a man younger than 30 with active or convalescent COVID-19. This rearrangement joins TRBV14 to TRBJ2-7; 7 bases map to TRBD2. CDR3 residues: CASSRGGSSYEQYF. The CDR3 nucleotides are TGTGCCAGCAGCCGGGGGGGTAGCTCCTACGAGCAGTACTTC.